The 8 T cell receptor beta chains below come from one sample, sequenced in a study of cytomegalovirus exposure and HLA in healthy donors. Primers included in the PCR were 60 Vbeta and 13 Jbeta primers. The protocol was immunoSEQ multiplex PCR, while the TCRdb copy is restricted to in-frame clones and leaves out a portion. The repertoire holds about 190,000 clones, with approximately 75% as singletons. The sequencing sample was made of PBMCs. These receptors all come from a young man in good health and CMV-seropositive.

CDR3 in DNA: TGTGCCAGCAGCTTAGCAGGGGCCAACACTGAAGCTTTCTTT. Translating gives CASSLAGANTEAFF. V and J are TRBV7-2 and TRBJ1-1; a weak D match, TRBD1 (5 bases). The CDR3 totals 14 residues. From germline, CDR1 is SGHTA and CDR2 FQGNSA. Trimming took 0 bases from V and 2 from J, leaving 7 bases between them.

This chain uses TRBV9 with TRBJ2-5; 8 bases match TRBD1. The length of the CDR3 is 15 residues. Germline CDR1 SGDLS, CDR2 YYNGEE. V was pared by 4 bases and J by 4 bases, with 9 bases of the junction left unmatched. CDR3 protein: CASSQGGDRGETQYF. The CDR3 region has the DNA TGTGCCAGCAGCCAGGGGGGAGACAGGGGAGAGACCCAGTACTTC.

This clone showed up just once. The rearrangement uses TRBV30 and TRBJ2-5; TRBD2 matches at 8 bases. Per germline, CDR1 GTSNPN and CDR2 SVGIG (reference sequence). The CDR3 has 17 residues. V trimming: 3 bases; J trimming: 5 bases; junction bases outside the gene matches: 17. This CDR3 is CAWSPIVGLGLVETQYF. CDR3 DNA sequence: TGTGCCTGGAGCCCCATTGTGGGACTAGGGCTGGTGGAGACCCAGTACTTC.

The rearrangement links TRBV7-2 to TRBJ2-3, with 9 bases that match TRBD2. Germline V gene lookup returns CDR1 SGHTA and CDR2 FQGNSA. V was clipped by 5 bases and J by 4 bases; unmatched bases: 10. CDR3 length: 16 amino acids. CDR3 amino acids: CASSPSLGLAADTQYF. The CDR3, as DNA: TGTGCCAGCAGCCCCAGTTTGGGACTAGCTGCAGATACGCAGTATTTT.

The CDR3 spells CASSLGSGADTQYF. In nucleotides, the CDR3 is TGTGCCAGCAGCCTAGGGAGCGGGGCAGATACGCAGTATTTT. The V call is TRBV4-2, the J call TRBJ2-3, with TRBD2 matching over 7 bases. There are 14 residues in the CDR3. CDR1 is LGHNA, CDR2 YNFKEQ, per germline. Losses at the gene ends were 4 bases for V and 4 bases for J; bases not matched to a gene: 5.

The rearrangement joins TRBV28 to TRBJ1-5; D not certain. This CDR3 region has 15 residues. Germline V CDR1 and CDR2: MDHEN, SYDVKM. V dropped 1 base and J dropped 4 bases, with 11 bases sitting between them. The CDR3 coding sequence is TGTGCCAGCAGTTTATCGTCAGTTTCAAATCAGCCCCAGCATTTT. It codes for CASSLSSVSNQPQHF.

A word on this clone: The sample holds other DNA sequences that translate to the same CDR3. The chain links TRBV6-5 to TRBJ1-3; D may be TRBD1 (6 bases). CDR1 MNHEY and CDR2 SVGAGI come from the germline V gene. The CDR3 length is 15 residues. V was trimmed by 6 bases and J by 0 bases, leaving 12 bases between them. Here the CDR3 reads CASSLRDTSGNTIYF. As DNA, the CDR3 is TGTGCCAGCAGCCTCAGGGACACCTCTGGAAACACCATATATTTT.

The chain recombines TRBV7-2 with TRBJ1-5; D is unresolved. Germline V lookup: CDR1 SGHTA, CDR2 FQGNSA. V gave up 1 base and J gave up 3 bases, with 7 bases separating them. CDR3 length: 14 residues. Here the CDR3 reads CASSLGLYNQPQHF. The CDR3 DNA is TGTGCCAGCAGCTTAGGCCTATACAATCAGCCCCAGCATTTT.